Below, 3 T cell receptor beta chains from the same sample are listed, as sequenced in a study of T-cell memory formation after mild COVID-19. TCRdb used MiXCR to reprocess the 5' RACE reads, holding one entry per CDR3 protein. This sample has some 210,000 distinct CDR3 sequences, with around 19% found just once. Sequencing was done on a sample of PBMCs or a T cell subset sorted from them (not recorded which). These receptors all come from an adult woman who had mild COVID-19 (a few samples of this study predate the infection). Cell type and time point are not known.

This clonotype occurred many times. The V and J genes are TRBV10-3 and TRBJ1-1; the D gene is possibly TRBD1 (5 bases). CDR1 is ENHRY, CDR2 SYGVKD, per germline. CDR3 length: 13 amino acids. Trimming stripped 10 bases from V and 5 bases from J, with 17 bases between. CDR3 protein: CATHDSMRTEAFF. CDR3 sequence (DNA): TGTGCCACCCACGACAGCATGAGAACTGAAGCTTTCTTT.

The rearrangement uses TRBV6-6 and TRBJ1-5; the D is unclear. Germline V gives CDR1 MNHNY, CDR2 SVGAGI (reference sequence). The CDR3 is made up of 17 amino acids. V lost 7 bases, J lost 1 base, and 20 bases lay in between. Here the CDR3 DNA reads TGTGCCAGCACTTATGGCAGGCACCGGGAGAGCAATCAGCCCCAGCATTTT. Protein product: CASTYGRHRESNQPQHF.

This clonotype was seen only a few times. The genes are TRBV19 and TRBJ1-1; 8 positions agree with TRBD1. Trimming cost V 3 bases and J 4 bases; bases outside gene matches: 7. In germline, CDR1 is LNHDA, CDR2 SQIVND (reference sequence). This CDR3 spans 15 amino acids. The CDR3 nucleotides read TGTGCCAGTAGTATCCCACAGGGGGGAGGCACTGAAGCTTTCTTT. Amino acid sequence: CASSIPQGGGTEAFF.